This T cell receptor (beta chain) was captured in a study of cytomegalovirus exposure and HLA in healthy donors. Study-level results: V segments that were indistinguishable, TRBV6-2 and TRBV6-3 among them, were omitted from analysis.

In the PCR, 60 Vbeta and 13 Jbeta primers were used. The table came from immunoSEQ multiplex PCR; TCRdb's copy has only in-frame clones and leaves some out. Of 150,000 to 200,000 clones in the sample, about 90% were seen once. The germline V gene encodes CDR1 GTSNPN and CDR2 SVGIG (reference sequence). Trimming took 5 bases from V and 7 from J; bases not matched to a gene: 6. The CDR3 loop spans 12 amino acids. With respect to this clone: Its matching antigen is unknown.

This sequence originates from a girl under three years old in good health and CMV-seronegative. Sequencing was performed on PBMCs. This chain uses TRBV30 with TRBJ1-1; 8 bases map to TRBD1. Here the CDR3 reads CAWGQGGGEAFF. The CDR3 bases are TGTGCCTGGGGACAGGGAGGGGGTGAAGCTTTCTTT.